The entry that follows covers one TCR beta chain sequence. The data belong to a study of blood T cell repertoires in COVID-19. Trimming stripped 6 bases from V and 8 bases from J, with 11 bases between. Germline values: CDR1 MNHNY, CDR2 SVGAGI (reference sequence). The CDR3 runs 12 residues. Study processing details: The assay estimated nucleated cells by amplifying reference gene primers. Repertoires were generated with immunoSEQ multiplex PCR, while TCRdb's copy carries only in-frame clones and drops some. V and J calls and clone size are copied from that table; D and trimming were computed from the DNA. This table has under 200,000 clones, about 82% appearing once.

The V gene is TRBV6-6, the J gene TRBJ2-1; D gene uncertain. This receptor was taken from a man between 70 and 80 years old with active or convalescent COVID-19. Sequenced sample: peripheral blood. The DNA of the CDR3 is TGTGCCAGCAGCCAATACACCGATGAGCAGTTCTTC. Encoded protein: CASSQYTDEQFF.